The 30 T cell receptor beta chains reported below all come from one sample, sequenced in a study of OX40 agonist ivuxolimab in advanced cancers. Here immunoSEQ multiplex PCR was the method, and the copy in TCRdb shows in-frame clones only, minus some. The data show about 46,000 clones, 70% to 90% seen once. Sequencing used CD4+ or CD8+ T cells sorted from blood, obtained in a trial of the OX40 agonist ivuxolimab. The receptors were sampled from an adult with an advanced solid tumor such as melanoma, head and neck, liver or kidney cancer.

Only a few counts were recorded for this clone. The chain joins TRBV19 to TRBJ2-2; D not resolved. The CDR3 totals 13 residues. CDR1 LNHDA and CDR2 SQIVND come from the germline V gene (reference sequence). Trimming stripped 5 bases from V and 4 bases from J, with 8 bases between. CDR3 nucleotide sequence: TGTGCCAGTAGTCCTCGAGTCACCGGGGAGCTGTTTTTT. This translates into CASSPRVTGELFF.

The chain links TRBV5-1 to TRBJ2-3; 10 nucleotides agree with TRBD2. In germline, CDR1 is SGHRS, CDR2 YFSETQ. This CDR3 region has 16 residues. V gave up 0 bases and J gave up 5 bases; unmatched junction bases: 6. The CDR3 spells CASSLESSGRGDTQYF. The CDR3, as DNA: TGCGCCAGCAGCTTGGAGTCTAGCGGGAGAGGAGATACGCAGTATTTT.

The chain links TRBV7-6 to TRBJ2-1, with 7 nucleotides matching TRBD2. This CDR3 has 17 residues. CDR1 and CDR2 from the germline V gene are SGHVS and FNYEAQ. The ends lost 1 base at V and 2 bases at J; junction bases unmatched: 8. The CDR3 region has the DNA TGTGCCAGCAGCTTAGAGGGGCAGCGGGGAGCCTACAATGAGCAGTTCTTC. It codes for CASSLEGQRGAYNEQFF.

This chain connects TRBV29-1 to TRBJ2-7; the D gene could be TRBD1 or TRBD2 (5 bases each). Trimming cost V 0 bases and J 8 bases, with 14 bases left between them. The germline V gene has CDR1 SQVTM and CDR2 ANQGSEA. The CDR3 spans 13 residues. The CDR3 sequence: CSVEEAGTPKQYF. CDR3 nucleotide sequence: TGCAGCGTTGAAGAGGCAGGGACCCCTAAGCAGTACTTC.

This sequence joins TRBV6-5 and TRBJ1-1; 9 bases are a match to TRBD1. Germline values: CDR1 MNHEY, CDR2 SVGAGI. V was clipped by 6 bases and J by 2 bases; unmatched bases: 7. CDR3 length: 15 amino acids. The CDR3 loop is CASRAGTGLNTEAFF. The CDR3 nucleotides are TGTGCCAGCAGGGCGGGGACAGGGCTAAACACTGAAGCTTTCTTT.

The V gene is TRBV9, the J gene TRBJ1-1; D not resolved. Trimming stripped 3 bases from V and 5 bases from J, with 8 bases between. The CDR3 length is 12 residues. CDR1 is SGDLS, CDR2 YYNGEE, per germline. CDR3 in DNA: TGTGCCAGCAGCGCCGGCGGTACTGAAGCTTTCTTT. Residues: CASSAGGTEAFF.

The chain has TRBV9 and TRBJ1-2; D unresolved. This CDR3 region has 13 residues. Germline loops: CDR1 SGDLS, CDR2 YYNGEE. V lost 0 bases and J 8 bases, leaving 11 bases between the germline ends. CDR3 in amino acids: CASSVGSSGGYTF. The CDR3 region has the DNA TGTGCCAGCAGCGTAGGCTCTTCGGGGGGCTACACCTTC.

The table lists this clone with a count of one. The J gene is TRBJ2-5, the V gene TRBV11-1; no clear D gene. The last part of the DNA fits TRBJ2-7 better; the J call may be wrong. The CDR3 spans 14 residues. Per the germline V gene, CDR1 is SGHAT and CDR2 is FQDESV (reference sequence). The CDR3 sequence: CASSVGGWSYEQYF. CDR3 bases: TGTGCCAGCAGCGTCGGTGGATGGTCCTACGAGCAGTACTTC.

This clone has only one observation. This chain joins TRBV5-4 and TRBJ1-2; 8 bases agree with TRBD1. CDR1 SGHNT and CDR2 YYREEE come from the germline V gene (reference sequence). V gave up 6 bases and J gave up 6 bases; unmatched junction bases: 13. This CDR3 region has 15 residues. The CDR3 bases are TGTGCCAGCACCGCGGGGACAGGAAGGGGACATGGCTACACCTTC. Its protein is CASTAGTGRGHGYTF.

V gene TRBV28 combines with J gene TRBJ1-2, with D uncertain. V was trimmed by 2 bases and J by 4 bases, leaving 2 bases between them. Germline V lookup: CDR1 MDHEN, CDR2 SYDVKM. This CDR3 has 11 residues. CDR3 in DNA: TGTGCCAGCAGTTTAGCCTATGGCTACACCTTC. Its protein product is CASSLAYGYTF.

The rearrangement links TRBV6-5 to TRBJ2-7; no reliable D call. Per the germline V gene, CDR1 is MNHEY and CDR2 is SVGAGI. The V gene lost 0 bases and the J gene lost 5 bases, with 14 bases spanning the gap. The CDR3 has 15 amino acids. The CDR3 DNA reads TGTGCCAGCAGTTACTCGAGTTGGCCTTCGGACGAGCAGTACTTC. The encoded protein is CASSYSSWPSDEQYF.

The genes are TRBV9 and TRBJ1-2, with D unresolved. Looked up from germline, CDR1 is SGDLS and CDR2 is YYNGEE. V was shortened by 4 bases and J by 4 bases, with 17 bases between the two germline ends. CDR3 size: 15 residues. The CDR3 region is CASSTRAGPIYGYTF. The CDR3 DNA follows: TGTGCCAGCAGCACACGGGCCGGGCCCATCTATGGCTACACCTTC.

This chain links TRBV28 with TRBJ1-3; D is ambiguous. V was trimmed by 7 bases and J by 0 bases, leaving 4 bases between them. Germline CDR1 MDHEN, CDR2 SYDVKM. There are 12 residues in the CDR3. The CDR3 spells CASNDSGNTIYF. CDR3 sequence (DNA): TGTGCCAGCAACGACTCTGGAAACACCATATATTTT.

This chain uses TRBV9 with TRBJ2-7, with D possibly being TRBD1 or TRBD2 (5 bases each). Germline V lookup: CDR1 SGDLS, CDR2 YYNGEE. V was cut by 3 bases and J by 4 bases, with 8 bases left in between. The CDR3 covers 12 residues. CDR3 sequence: CASSGDGYEQYF. CDR3 nucleotides: TGTGCCAGCAGCGGGGACGGGTACGAGCAGTACTTC.

The chain is built from TRBV7-9 and TRBJ2-7; no clear D gene. Germline V gene lookup returns CDR1 SEHNR and CDR2 FQNEAQ (reference sequence). Trimming shortened V by 5 bases and J by 0 bases, and 14 bases separated the two germline ends. This CDR3 contains 15 residues. Here the CDR3 reads CASSLGWASSYEQYF. The CDR3 DNA follows: TGTGCCAGCAGCCTAGGGTGGGCTTCCTCCTACGAGCAGTACTTC.

This rearrangement joins TRBV7-9 to TRBJ1-5; no firm D call. V lost 3 bases to trimming and J lost 0 bases, with 15 bases between them. The length of the CDR3 is 17 residues. Germline assignment: CDR1 SEHNR and CDR2 FQNEAQ (reference sequence). CDR3 nucleotides: TGTGCCAGCAGCTTTTCTCAGACACCTTATAGCAATCAGCCCCAGCATTTT. Its protein is CASSFSQTPYSNQPQHF.

The chain joins TRBV19 to TRBJ2-3; 9 bases map to TRBD2. The V segment lost 1 base and the J segment 2 bases; nucleotides outside the gene matches: 4. CDR3 length equals 16 residues. Germline V gene sequence: CDR1 LNHDA, CDR2 SQIVND (reference sequence). CDR3 nucleotide sequence: TGTGCCAGTAGTATAGGGCGGGGGGGCCTCACAGATACGCAGTATTTT. Amino acid sequence: CASSIGRGGLTDTQYF.

The chain links TRBV7-9 to TRBJ2-1; 12 bases align to TRBD2. The CDR3 sequence is 18 residues long. In germline, CDR1 is SEHNR, CDR2 FQNEAQ (reference sequence). V dropped 2 bases and J dropped 5; count of bases not matched to a gene: 10. CDR3: CASSLPLRLAGVHNEQFF. CDR3 in DNA: TGTGCCAGCAGCTTACCCCTCCGACTAGCGGGGGTTCACAATGAGCAGTTCTTC.

In its sample, this clone was seen once. The chain has TRBV15 and TRBJ2-5, with D possibly TRBD1 on 7 matching bases. This CDR3 contains 13 residues. Trimming stripped 9 bases from V and 0 bases from J, with 11 bases between. CDR1 and CDR2 from the germline V gene are LNHNV and YYDKDF (reference sequence). CDR3 residues: CATAGGYQETQYF. CDR3 nucleotides: TGTGCCACGGCAGGGGGGTACCAAGAGACCCAGTACTTC. The full variable domain, rest sourced from reference TRBV15 and TRBJ2-5, is DAMVIQNPRYQVTQFGKPVTLSCSQTLNHNVMYWYQQKSSQAPKLLFHYYDKDFNNEADTPDNFQSRRPNTSFCFLDIRSPGLGDTAMYLCATAGGYQETQYFGPGTRLLVL.

The chain links TRBV5-1 to TRBJ1-2, with D possibly matching TRBD1 (6 bases). This CDR3 region has 16 residues. The V end lost 0 bases, the J end lost 2 bases, and 14 bases lay between the germline ends. CDR1 is SGHRS and CDR2 is YFSETQ in the germline V gene. The CDR3 loop reads CASSLAEQGRNYGYTF. The CDR3 nucleotides read TGCGCCAGCAGCTTGGCGGAACAGGGAAGGAACTATGGCTACACCTTC.

CDR3 region: CASSRLAGGDTQYF. CDR3 nucleotides: TGTGCCAGCAGCCGACTAGCGGGAGGGGATACGCAGTATTTT. V and J are TRBV7-6 and TRBJ2-3, with 14 bases that match TRBD2. There are 14 residues in the CDR3. Germline V CDR1 and CDR2: SGHVS, FNYEAQ. Trimming at V came to 5 bases and at J to 6 bases, leaving 1 base not matched to a gene.

This chain connects TRBV6-5 to TRBJ2-1; D is unclear. Germline lookup yields CDR1 MNHEY and CDR2 SVGAGI. Trimming took 5 bases from V and 0 from J, leaving 11 bases between them. The CDR3 spans 15 residues. This CDR3 is CASSAPSSSYNEQFF. For the CDR3, the DNA is TGTGCCAGCAGTGCACCATCAAGCTCCTACAATGAGCAGTTCTTC.

The V call is TRBV29-1, the J call TRBJ2-7; perhaps TRBD1 as D (5 bases). The length of the CDR3 is 11 residues. Deletions cut 2 bases from V and 4 bases from J, with 6 bases between. Germline CDR1 and CDR2: SQVTM and ANQGSEA. The CDR3 reads CSVEQGYEQYF. The CDR3 nucleotides read TGCAGCGTTGAACAGGGTTACGAGCAGTACTTC.

The chain carries TRBV7-9 and TRBJ1-1; D is ambiguous. CDR1 and CDR2 (germline): SEHNR, FQNEAQ (reference sequence). Trimming removed 0 bases at V and 5 bases at J, with 7 bases between. The CDR3 is made up of 13 amino acids. As DNA, the CDR3 is TGTGCCAGCAGCTTAGCGCTAGGGACTGAAGCTTTCTTT. This translates into CASSLALGTEAFF.

The chain has TRBV5-3 and TRBJ1-5; D may be TRBD1 (5 bases). TRBV5-3 is recorded as an ORF, its role being uncertain. The CDR3 is 12 amino acids. V lost 6 bases, J lost 4 bases, and 8 bases lay in between. The CDR3 protein is CARMDTNQPQHF. The CDR3 DNA follows: TGTGCCAGAATGGACACAAATCAGCCCCAGCATTTT.

The V call is TRBV4-1, the J call TRBJ1-5; a possible D gene is TRBD1 (5 bases). Trimming removed 4 bases at V and 6 bases at J, with 10 bases between. CDR1 and CDR2 from the germline V gene are MGHRA and YSYEKL. This CDR3 comprises 13 residues. CDR3 in DNA: TGCGCCAGCAGCCTTGGGGGGGTTCAGCCCCAGCATTTT. Amino acids: CASSLGGVQPQHF.

V gene TRBV4-1 combines with J gene TRBJ1-1; D is undetermined. CDR3 length equals 15 residues. Trimming took 0 bases from V and 5 from J, leaving 13 bases between them. Looked up from germline, CDR1 is MGHRA and CDR2 is YSYEKL. The CDR3 DNA reads as TGCGCCAGCAGCCAAGATGGAGGAGCGGCAACTGAAGCTTTCTTT. Protein: CASSQDGGAATEAFF.

The chain recombines TRBV12-5 with TRBJ2-7; D perhaps matches TRBD1 (5 bases). The germline V gene has CDR1 LGHNT and CDR2 FRNRAP. This CDR3 is built from 12 residues. The V end was cut by 2 bases, the J end by 9 bases, with 11 bases between. CDR3 nucleotide sequence: TGTGCTAGTGGTTTGCTGGGGCGCGGGCAGTACTTC. Its translation: CASGLLGRGQYF.

The chain has TRBV7-8 and TRBJ2-7; unclear D gene. The CDR3 is 12 residues long. V lost 5 bases and J lost 4, with 9 bases in between. Per germline, CDR1 SGHVS and CDR2 FQNEAQ. The CDR3 is CASSHVGYEQYF. CDR3 DNA sequence: TGTGCCAGCAGCCATGTCGGATACGAGCAGTACTTC.

The chain joins TRBV7-2 to TRBJ2-1; D ambiguous. The germline CDR1 and CDR2 sequences are SGHTA and FQGNSA. This CDR3 spans 14 amino acids. Trimming cost V 5 bases and J 4 bases, with 12 bases left between them. CDR3 sequence reads: CASSRGMVYNEQFF. In DNA, the CDR3 is TGTGCCAGCAGCAGAGGTATGGTATACAATGAGCAGTTCTTC.